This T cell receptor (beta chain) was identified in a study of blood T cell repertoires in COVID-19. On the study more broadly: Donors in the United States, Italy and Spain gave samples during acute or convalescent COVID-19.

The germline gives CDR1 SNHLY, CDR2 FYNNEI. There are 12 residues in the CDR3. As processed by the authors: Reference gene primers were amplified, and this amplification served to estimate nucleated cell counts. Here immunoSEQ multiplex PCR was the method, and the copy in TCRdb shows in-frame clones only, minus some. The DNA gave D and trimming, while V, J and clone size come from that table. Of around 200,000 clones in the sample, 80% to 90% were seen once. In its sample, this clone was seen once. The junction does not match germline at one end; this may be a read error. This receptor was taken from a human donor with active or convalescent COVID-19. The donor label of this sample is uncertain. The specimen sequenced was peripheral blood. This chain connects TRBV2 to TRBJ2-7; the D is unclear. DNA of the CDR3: TGTGCCAGCAGTCCCGTCAGGTCCGAGCAGCACTTC. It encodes CASSPVRSEQHF.